This T cell receptor (beta chain) emerged from a study of cytomegalovirus exposure and HLA in healthy donors. The CDR3 has 15 amino acids. V lost 7 bases, J lost 4 bases, and 7 bases stayed unmatched. Per the germline V gene, CDR1 is MDHEN and CDR2 is SYDVKM. 13 Jbeta primers and 60 Vbeta primers were used for the PCR. Measured with immunoSEQ multiplex PCR; TCRdb has only the in-frame clones, and not every one. The table shows around 140,000 clones, with approximately 80% occurring only once. This clonotype was sampled from a female donor in good health and CMV-seronegative. The chain carries TRBV28 and TRBJ1-5; the match to TRBD1 covers 10 bases. Input material: PBMCs. The CDR3: CASTRTGGGNQPQHF. In DNA form, the CDR3 reads TGTGCCAGCACCCGGACAGGGGGAGGAAATCAGCCCCAGCATTTT.